Described below is a single TCR beta chain sequence and its context. V shed 5 bases and J shed 3 bases, with 11 bases lying between them. Germline V gives CDR1 MRHNA, CDR2 SNTAGT. This CDR3 is built from 13 residues. This record comes from a study of blood T cell repertoires in COVID-19. Generated by immunoSEQ multiplex PCR, the TCRdb table keeps only in-frame clones and is missing some. The data hold a few hundred thousand clones, with around nine tenths observed a single time. This sequence joins TRBV6-4 and TRBJ2-7; no firm D call. The sample comprised PBMCs or T cells enriched from blood (not recorded which). This sequence was found in a woman aged 45-60 years who had recovered from COVID-19. The CDR3 here is CASSTDIGYEQYF. The CDR3 DNA reads as TGTGCCAGCAGTACCGACATCGGCTACGAGCAGTACTTC.